One sample yielded the 25 T cell receptor beta chains listed below, sequenced in a study of CD8+CD57+ T cells in acquired aplastic anemia. Patients picked for sequencing had shown CD8+CD57+ cell expansion detected by flow cytometry. Using genomic DNA as the template, TCR beta VDJ and CDR3 profiling was carried out. One entry per CDR3 protein, called by TCRdb with MiXCR from the reads. The sample includes 150,000 to 200,000 distinct CDR3 sequences, roughly half of them seen just once. Specimen: sorted CD4+, CD8+, or CD8+CD57+ T cells (not recorded which) from PBMCs. The receptor source for this set is a human donor with aplastic anemia.

This clonotype has ten or more counts. This chain uses TRBV20-1 with TRBJ1-2; D is unclear. V lost 0 bases, J lost 4 bases, and 12 bases lay in between. The germline V gene encodes CDR1 DFQATT and CDR2 SNEGSKA (reference sequence). CDR3 length: 14 amino acids. CDR3 in amino acids: CSARDGTPSYGYTF. CDR3 nucleotides: TGCAGTGCTAGAGATGGCACACCCAGCTATGGCTACACCTTC.

This CDR3 reads CASSLAGGNYGYTF. DNA of the CDR3: TGTGCCAGCAGTTTAGCAGGGGGGAACTATGGCTACACCTTC. V usage is TRBV27 and J usage is TRBJ1-2, with TRBD1 matching over 7 bases. There are 14 residues in the CDR3. Germline-derived CDR1 and CDR2 are MNHEY and SMNVEV (reference sequence). With 2 bases clipped from V and 2 bases from J, the junction kept 2 bases outside the gene matches.

This clonotype was counted only a few times. V gene TRBV7-9 combines with J gene TRBJ2-7; a weak D match, TRBD2 (6 bases). V lost 8 bases, J lost 5 bases, and 10 bases lay in between. Germline V gene lookup returns CDR1 SEHNR and CDR2 FQNEAQ (reference sequence). This CDR3 spans 11 amino acids. For the CDR3, the DNA is TGTGCCAGCGGGGACTCTGACGAGCAGTACTTC. Translation: CASGDSDEQYF.

For this clonotype: A junction end diverges from the germline sequence, so it may reflect a read error. CDR3 in amino acids: CATSGRTGSGEKLLF. As DNA, the CDR3 is TGTGCCACCAGTGGGCGGACAGGGAGTGGCGAAAAACTGCTTTTT. The chain joins TRBV24-1 to TRBJ1-4; 8 bases line up with TRBD1. The CDR3 totals 15 residues. CDR1 is KGHDR, CDR2 SFDVKD, per germline.

The genes are TRBV19 and TRBJ1-5, with D perhaps matching TRBD1 (5 bases). CDR1 and CDR2 (germline): LNHDA, SQIVND (reference sequence). This CDR3 region has 15 residues. Trimming pared 5 bases from V and 3 bases from J, leaving 14 bases between. The CDR3 here is CASSSGTVYNQPQHF. CDR3 coding DNA: TGTGCCAGTAGTTCCGGGACGGTGTACAATCAGCCCCAGCATTTT. The full variable domain, its missing parts supplied by reference TRBV19 and TRBJ1-5, is DGGITQSPKYLFRKEGQNVTLSCEQNLNHDAMYWYRQDPGQGLRLIYYSQIVNDFQKGDIAEGYSVSREKKESFPLTVTSAQKNPTAFYLCASSSGTVYNQPQHFGDGTRLSIL.

Note on this clonotype: Given a much more abundant clone one base away, this may be a read error. This chain uses TRBV6-2 or TRBV6-3 with TRBJ1-2; D is perhaps TRBD1 (5 bases). Germline CDR1 MNHEY, CDR2 SVGEGT. The CDR3 contains 15 residues. V was clipped by 5 bases and J by 5 bases, with 18 bases between them. The CDR3 is CASSEGRALRYGYTF. The CDR3 DNA reads TGTGCCAGCAGTGAGGGACGGGCACTTCGTTATGGCTACACCTTC.

The gene calls are TRBV7-2 and TRBJ2-7, with a possible D match to TRBD1 (5 bases). Trimming shortened V by 1 base and J by 1 base, and 8 bases separated the two germline ends. In germline, CDR1 is SGHTA, CDR2 FQGNSA. The CDR3 consists of 14 residues. CDR3 bases: TGTGCCAGCAGCTTAGACAGGATTTCCTACGAGCAGTACTTC. Protein product: CASSLDRISYEQYF. The whole variable domain, remainder taken from reference TRBV7-2 and TRBJ2-7, is GAGVSQSPSNKVTEKGKDVELRCDPISGHTALYWYRQSLGQGLEFLIYFQGNSAPDKSGLPSDRFSAERTGGSVSTLTIQRTQQEDSAVYLCASSLDRISYEQYFGPGTRLTVT.

V usage is TRBV10-3 and J usage is TRBJ1-2; D not certain. This CDR3 has 12 residues. Germline-derived CDR1 and CDR2 are ENHRY and SYGVKD. V lost 7 bases and J lost 7, with 13 bases in between. As DNA, the CDR3 is TGTGCCATCACTGAAGGAGAGGGTGGCTACACCTTC. Translating gives CAITEGEGGYTF.

This clonotype occurred many times. The rearrangement uses TRBV6-1 and TRBJ2-5; the D gene is possibly TRBD1 (5 bases). V was trimmed by 0 bases and J by 7 bases, leaving 15 bases between them. This CDR3 is built from 15 residues. The germline CDR1 and CDR2 sequences are MNHNS and SASEGT. CDR3 in amino acids: CASSEAGSVRGTQYF. The CDR3 DNA follows: TGTGCCAGCAGTGAAGCGGGGTCTGTTAGGGGGACCCAGTACTTC.

The V and J genes are TRBV6-2 or TRBV6-3 and TRBJ1-5; D possibly corresponds to TRBD1 (6 bases). Per the germline V gene, CDR1 is MNHEY and CDR2 is SVGEGT. The V and J ends lost 0 bases and 5 bases respectively, with 11 bases between them. This CDR3 has 15 amino acids. DNA for the CDR3: TGTGCCAGCAGTTACTCGGTTGGGGGCTATCAGCCCCAGCATTTT. It specifies CASSYSVGGYQPQHF.

The rearrangement uses TRBV20-1 and TRBJ2-7; a weak D match, TRBD1 (5 bases). The V and J ends lost 6 bases and 5 bases respectively, with 17 bases between them. The germline V gene has CDR1 DFQATT and CDR2 SNEGSKA (reference sequence). CDR3 size: 13 residues. Here the CDR3 DNA reads TGCAGTGCCAGCCTTGACAGATCGGACGAGCAGTACGTC. Protein: CSASLDRSDEQYV.

The table lists this clonotype with many counts. The V and J genes are TRBV7-9 and TRBJ2-5; D is perhaps TRBD2 (6 bases). This CDR3 comprises 15 residues. Germline loops: CDR1 SEHNR, CDR2 FQNEAQ (reference sequence). With 5 bases removed from V and 7 bases from J, the gap between germline ends came to 20 bases. The CDR3 spells CASSPPGLVTGTQYF. The CDR3 DNA follows: TGTGCCAGCAGCCCTCCGGGACTGGTCACTGGGACCCAGTACTTC.

This clonotype was seen at least ten times. The rearrangement uses TRBV7-2 and TRBJ1-1; tentatively, D is TRBD1 (5 bases). Germline V CDR1 and CDR2: SGHTA, FQGNSA. CDR3 length equals 13 residues. The V end lost 5 bases, the J end lost 1 base, and 8 bases lay between the germline ends. The DNA for the CDR3 is TGTGCCAGCAGCCGGGACCGGAACACTGAAGCTTTCTTT. It yields the protein CASSRDRNTEAFF.

The V gene is TRBV24-1, the J gene TRBJ2-3; TRBD2 matches 7 bases. The CDR3 spans 13 residues. The trim removed 5 bases at V and 4 bases at J, leaving 2 bases unmatched. CDR1 and CDR2 from the germline V gene are KGHDR and SFDVKD. As DNA, the CDR3 is TGTGCCACCAGTGCGGGAGGAGCAGATACGCAGTATTTT. The encoded protein is CATSAGGADTQYF.

This sequence joins TRBV29-1 and TRBJ1-2; D is possibly TRBD1 (6 bases). This CDR3 is 13 amino acids long. V was pared by 1 base and J by 5 bases, with 11 bases between. Per germline, CDR1 SQVTM and CDR2 ANQGSEA. For the CDR3, the DNA is TGCAGCGTTGAAGTGTTAGGGGGGTATGGCTACACCTTC. It yields the protein CSVEVLGGYGYTF. The full variable domain, with the rest looked up from reference TRBV29-1 and TRBJ1-2, is SAVISQKPSRDICQRGTSLTIQCQVDSQVTMMFWYRQQPGQSLTLIATANQGSEATYESGFVIDKFPISRPNLTFSTLTVSNMSPEDSSIYLCSVEVLGGYGYTFGSGTRLTVV.

In its sample, this clonotype was seen many times. The chain links TRBV11-2 to TRBJ1-5; 10 nucleotides match TRBD1. V lost 1 base and J lost 5; bases outside the gene matches: 2. CDR3 length equals 15 residues. Germline loops: CDR1 SGHAT, CDR2 FQNNGV. CDR3 DNA: TGTGCCAGCAGCTTAGCGGGGACAGGGGATCAGCCCCAGCATTTT. It encodes CASSLAGTGDQPQHF.

This clonotype was seen ten or more times. This chain joins TRBV14 and TRBJ1-4; D is unresolved. The germline CDR1 and CDR2 sequences are SGHDN and FVKESK. With 2 bases removed from V and 1 base from J, the gap between germline ends came to 11 bases. The CDR3 consists of 16 residues. CDR3 sequence: CASSQMGWGTNEKLFF. CDR3 bases: TGTGCCAGCAGCCAAATGGGCTGGGGAACTAATGAAAAACTGTTTTTT. Complete variable domain (other parts from reference TRBV14 and TRBJ1-4): EAGVTQFPSHSVIEKGQTVTLRCDPISGHDNLYWYRRVMGKEIKFLLHFVKESKQDESGMPNNRFLAERTGGTYSTLKVQPAELEDSGVYFCASSQMGWGTNEKLFFGSGTQLSVL.

This clonotype came up a few times. V and J are TRBV6-4 and TRBJ1-3; possible D gene TRBD1, 5 bases. There are 16 residues in the CDR3. Deletions cut 10 bases from V and 2 bases from J, with 21 bases between. Germline-derived CDR1 and CDR2 are MRHNA and SNTAGT. The CDR3 loop reads CATYRAPRDTGNTIYF. Here the CDR3 DNA reads TGTGCCACGTACCGGGCCCCCAGGGATACTGGAAACACCATATATTTT.

Comments on this clonotype: The CDR3 carries no conserved terminal phenylalanine or tryptophan, so it likely arises from a read error. The chain combines TRBV19 with TRBJ1-5; unclear D gene. The CDR3 consists of 13 residues. CDR1 and CDR2 from the germline V gene are LNHDA and SQIVND (reference sequence). DNA for the CDR3: TGTGCCAGTAGTTTGGACCGTAATCCGCCCCAGCATCTT. Amino acid sequence: CASSLDRNPPQHL.

Ten or more counts support this clonotype. The rearrangement links TRBV7-2 to TRBJ2-7; tentative D call: TRBD2 (6 bases). Germline V lookup: CDR1 SGHTA, CDR2 FQGNSA. This CDR3 is 17 amino acids long. V was shortened by 1 base and J by 6 bases, with 22 bases between the two germline ends. The CDR3 nucleotides are TGTGCCAGCAGCTTAGAAAGGCGGGGACCAAAGACGGGCGAGCAGTACTTC. Its protein product is CASSLERRGPKTGEQYF.

This clonotype was seen many times. This sequence joins TRBV12-3 or TRBV12-4 and TRBJ1-2; unclear D gene. The CDR3 extends over 13 amino acids. V was clipped by 5 bases and J by 3 bases, with 10 bases between them. CDR3 DNA: TGTGCCAGCAGTACCGGTCGATACTATGGCTACACCTTC. Translating it yields CASSTGRYYGYTF.

The gene calls are TRBV10-3 and TRBJ1-5; a weak D match, TRBD1 (5 bases). The CDR3 loop spans 15 amino acids. Germline-derived CDR1 and CDR2 are ENHRY and SYGVKD. V gave up 10 bases and J gave up 0 bases, with 16 bases separating them. The chain's CDR3 is CATSTGLYSNQPQHF. In DNA, the CDR3 is TGTGCCACCTCTACAGGTTTATATAGCAATCAGCCCCAGCATTTT.

J is TRBJ2-1 and V is TRBV10-3, with TRBD2 matching 11 bases. V was clipped by 5 bases and J by 7 bases; unmatched bases: 4. The CDR3 loop spans 14 amino acids. The germline V gene encodes CDR1 ENHRY and CDR2 SYGVKD. CDR3 nucleotide sequence: TGTGCCATCAGTCGGATAGCGGGAGGGAATGAGCAGTTCTTC. This encodes CAISRIAGGNEQFF.

As regards this clonotype: This may be a read error: a much more frequent sequence differs by one nucleotide. The chain uses TRBV5-5 and TRBJ1-6; tentatively, D is TRBD1 (5 bases). The CDR3 has 15 amino acids. Trimming removed 2 bases at V and 6 bases at J, with 12 bases between. Per the germline V gene, CDR1 is SGHKS and CDR2 is YYEKEE (reference sequence). CDR3 loop: CASSFDGGFNSPLHF. CDR3 nucleotides: TGTGCCAGCAGCTTCGACGGGGGATTTAATTCACCCCTCCACTTT. Based on the CDR3 plus reference TRBV5-5 and TRBJ1-6, the full variable domain is DAGVTQSPTHLIKTRGQQVTLRCSPISGHKSVSWYQQVLGQGPQFIFQYYEKEERGRGNFPDRFSARQFPNYSSELNVNALLLGDSALYLCASSFDGGFNSPLHFGNGTRLTVT.

The table lists this clonotype with a few counts. V usage is TRBV24-1 and J usage is TRBJ2-7; tentative D call: TRBD2 (5 bases). V lost 1 base, J lost 4 bases, and 7 bases lay in between. The CDR3 extends over 13 amino acids. Germline-derived CDR1 and CDR2 are KGHDR and SFDVKD. The CDR3 region has the DNA TGTGCCACCAGTGATTTTCGGGGATACGAGCAGTACTTC. Its protein product is CATSDFRGYEQYF.